The sequence of this T cell receptor beta chain was determined in a study of human T cells and chemical hapten exposure. As for the study in general: From small differences in pooled library volume came most of the variation in per-sample TCR yields.

Overall study results and limits: TCRs at high frequency, those above 1 in 1000, did not change with DPC sensitization.

In the original processing: From about 20,000 to 690,000 TCRs were found per sample, with a median of about 96,000. MiXCR, run by TCRdb on the 5' RACE reads, gives a single entry per CDR3 protein. These V and J calls originate from TCRdb's pipeline instead of the authors' own analysis. The sample includes about 120,000 distinct CDR3 sequences, 19% seen only once; the top ten take 2.5% to 3.5%. Germline CDR1 and CDR2: DFQATT and SNEGSKA (reference sequence). The CDR3 has 15 residues. Trimming took 3 bases from V and 2 from J; bases not matched to a gene: 8. Points on this clonotype: Antigen specificity is unknown.

The template was total RNA from unfractionated whole blood. The V gene is TRBV20-1, the J gene TRBJ2-7; 9 nucleotides align to TRBD2. This receptor was identified in a human donor in good health. The CDR3 DNA is TGCAGTGCTAGGGGTGCCGGCGGGAGGGCCTACGAGCAGTACTTC. Amino acid sequence: CSARGAGGRAYEQYF.